This T cell receptor beta chain is from a study of shared clonotypes between healthy human individuals. Across the study: Each donor contributed plates that comprised three CD4 naive, three CD4 memory, two CD8 naive and one CD8 memory.

About this clone: What it binds is not known.

Study outcomes and limitations: Unshared clonotypes carried lower generation probabilities than those common to all four donors.

At a deep level, the assay was run. Clones were read by immunoSEQ multiplex PCR, and TCRdb kept only the in-frame ones, dropping some. The sample holds 2 million to 3 million clones, under 95% seen once. Per the germline V gene, CDR1 is SGHAT and CDR2 is FQDESV (reference sequence). The CDR3 is 14 amino acids. V lost 2 bases and J 0 bases, leaving 7 bases between the germline ends. The source is a man between 18 and 29 years old in good health. Some clones in this sample may be carry-over from other donors' samples. Sequenced input: naive CD4+ T cells from PBMCs. As to subset: CD45RA+ positively selected. The chain couples TRBV11-1 to TRBJ1-2; no reliable D call. The CDR3 DNA reads as TGTGCCAGCAGCTTACGCGGAGCTAACTATGGCTACACCTTC. Its translation: CASSLRGANYGYTF.